A single T cell receptor beta chain is shown here with its context. Clones were sequenced by immunoSEQ multiplex PCR, and TCRdb holds only the in-frame ones, with some missing. Seen here are more than 100,000 clones, approximately 88% observed once, and the top ten hold about an eighth. This specimen comes from a study of blood T cell repertoires in COVID-19. In germline, CDR1 is MGHRA, CDR2 YSYEKL. The CDR3 is made up of 15 amino acids. With 1 base removed from V and 2 bases from J, the gap between germline ends came to 9 bases. This clonotype was obtained from a woman aged 25 to 39 who had recovered from COVID-19. The chain combines TRBV4-1 with TRBJ1-5, with a possible D match to TRBD1 (5 bases). Material: peripheral blood. CDR3 loop: CASSQGTGRNQPQHF. CDR3 DNA sequence: TGCGCCAGCAGCCAAGGAACAGGACGCAATCAGCCCCAGCATTTT.